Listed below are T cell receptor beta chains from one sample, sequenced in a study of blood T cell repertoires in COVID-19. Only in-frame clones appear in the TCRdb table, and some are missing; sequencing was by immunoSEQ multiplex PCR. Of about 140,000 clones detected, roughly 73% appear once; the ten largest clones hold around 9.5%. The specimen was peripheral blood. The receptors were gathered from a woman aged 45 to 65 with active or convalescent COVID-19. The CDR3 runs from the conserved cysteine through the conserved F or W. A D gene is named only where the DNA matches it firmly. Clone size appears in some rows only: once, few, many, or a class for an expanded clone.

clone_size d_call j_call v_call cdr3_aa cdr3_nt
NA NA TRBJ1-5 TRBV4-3 CASSQDHRQRNQPQHF TGCGCCAGCAGCCAAGATCACAGACAACGCAATCAGCCCCAGCATTTT
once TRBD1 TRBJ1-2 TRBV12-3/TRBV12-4 CASRDRTGDGYTF TGTGCCAGCAGAGACCGGACAGGGGATGGCTACACCTTC
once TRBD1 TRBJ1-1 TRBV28 CASSPTGAGVWKDTEAFF TGTGCCAGCAGCCCTACAGGGGCCGGGGTATGGAAGGACACTGAAGCTTTCTTT
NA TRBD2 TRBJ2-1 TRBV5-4 CASSRGAGGPGDEQFF TGTGCCAGCAGCCGCGGAGCGGGAGGGCCGGGGGATGAGCAGTTCTTC
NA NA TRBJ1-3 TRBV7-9 CASSGAGQLGNTIYF TGTGCCAGCAGCGGTGCCGGACAGCTTGGAAACACCATATATTTT
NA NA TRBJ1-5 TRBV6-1 CASSERAGGNQPQHF TGTGCCAGCAGTGAAAGGGCAGGGGGCAATCAGCCCCAGCATTTT
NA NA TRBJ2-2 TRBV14 CASSQYTANTGELFF TGTGCCAGCAGCCAATACACAGCGAACACCGGGGAGCTGTTTTTT
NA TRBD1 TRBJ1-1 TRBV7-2 CASRKTGANTEAFF TGTGCCAGCAGAAAGACAGGGGCGAACACTGAAGCTTTCTTT
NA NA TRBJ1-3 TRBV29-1 CSVETGLRNTIYF TGCAGCGTTGAAACAGGGCTTAGAAACACCATATATTTT
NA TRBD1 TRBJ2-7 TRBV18 CASSVTGQGVWEQYF TGTGCCAGCTCAGTGACGGGACAGGGAGTCTGGGAGCAGTACTTC
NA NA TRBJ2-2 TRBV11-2 CASSLARPGELFF TGTGCCAGCAGCTTAGCGCGGCCCGGGGAGCTGTTTTTT
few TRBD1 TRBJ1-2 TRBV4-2 CASSQDPGQGTLGRYGYTF TGTGCCAGCAGCCAAGATCCGGGACAGGGGACCCTAGGGAGGTATGGCTACACCTTC
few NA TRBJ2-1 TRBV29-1 CSVELERAGEQFF TGCAGCGTTGAATTGGAGCGGGCCGGTGAGCAGTTCTTC
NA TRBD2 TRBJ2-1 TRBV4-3 CASSTRLAGEVQFF TGCGCCAGCAGCACGCGCCTAGCGGGAGAGGTTCAGTTCTTC
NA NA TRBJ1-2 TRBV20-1 CSASGQGKSGYTF TGCAGTGCTAGTGGTCAGGGGAAGAGTGGCTACACCTTC
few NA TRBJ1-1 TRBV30 CAWTDRHEAFF TGTGCCTGGACAGACAGGCATGAAGCTTTCTTT
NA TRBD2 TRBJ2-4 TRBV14 CASSQGTSGRDLAKNIQYF TGTGCCAGCAGCCAAGGGACTAGCGGGAGGGATCTAGCCAAAAACATTCAGTACTTC
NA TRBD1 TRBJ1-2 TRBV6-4 CASRPGQGYGYTF TGTGCCAGCAGGCCGGGACAGGGCTATGGCTACACCTTC
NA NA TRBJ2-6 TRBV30 CAWTPGVPGANVLTF TGTGCCTGGACCCCAGGGGTCCCTGGGGCCAACGTCCTGACTTTC
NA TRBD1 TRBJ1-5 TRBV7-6 CASSKSRGLAPNQPQHF TGTGCCAGCAGCAAATCCAGGGGGCTTGCCCCCAATCAGCCCCAGCATTTT
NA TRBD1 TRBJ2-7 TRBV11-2 CASSLDTGGTYEQYF TGTGCCAGCAGCTTAGATACAGGGGGGACCTACGAGCAGTACTTC
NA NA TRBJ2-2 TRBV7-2 CASSLEFRGRRAGELFF TGTGCCAGCAGCTTAGAGTTTCGCGGCAGGAGGGCCGGGGAGCTGTTTTTT